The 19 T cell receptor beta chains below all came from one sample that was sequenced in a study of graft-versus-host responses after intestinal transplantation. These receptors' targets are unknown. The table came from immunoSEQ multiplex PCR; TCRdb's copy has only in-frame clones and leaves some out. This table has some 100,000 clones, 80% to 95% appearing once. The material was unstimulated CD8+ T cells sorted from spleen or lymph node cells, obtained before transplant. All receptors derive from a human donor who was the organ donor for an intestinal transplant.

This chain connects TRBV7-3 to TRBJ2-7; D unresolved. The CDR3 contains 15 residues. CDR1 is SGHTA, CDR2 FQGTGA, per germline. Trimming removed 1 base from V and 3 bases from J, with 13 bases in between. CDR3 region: CASSLIARLHYEQYF. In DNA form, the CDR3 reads TGTGCCAGCAGCTTAATCGCCAGGCTCCACTACGAGCAGTACTTC.

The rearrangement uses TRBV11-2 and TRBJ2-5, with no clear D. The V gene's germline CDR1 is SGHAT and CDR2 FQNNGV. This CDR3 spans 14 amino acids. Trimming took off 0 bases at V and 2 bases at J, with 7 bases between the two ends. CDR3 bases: TGTGCCAGCAGCTTAGAGGCGAGGCAAGAGACCCAGTACTTC. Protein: CASSLEARQETQYF. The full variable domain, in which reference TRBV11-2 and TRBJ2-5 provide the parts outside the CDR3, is EAGVAQSPRYKIIEKRQSVAFWCNPISGHATLYWYQQILGQGPKLLIQFQNNGVVDDSQLPKDRFSAERLKGVDSTLKIQPAKLEDSAVYLCASSLEARQETQYFGPGTRLLVL.

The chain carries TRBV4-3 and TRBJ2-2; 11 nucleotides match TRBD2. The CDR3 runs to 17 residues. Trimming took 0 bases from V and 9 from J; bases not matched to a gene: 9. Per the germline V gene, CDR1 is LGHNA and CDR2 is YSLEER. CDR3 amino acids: CASSQEWVSGRAWELFF. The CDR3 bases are TGCGCCAGCAGCCAAGAATGGGTTAGCGGGAGGGCCTGGGAGCTGTTTTTT.

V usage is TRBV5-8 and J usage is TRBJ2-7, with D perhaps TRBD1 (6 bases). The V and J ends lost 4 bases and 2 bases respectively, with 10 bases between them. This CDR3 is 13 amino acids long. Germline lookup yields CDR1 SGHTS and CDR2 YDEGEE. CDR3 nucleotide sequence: TGTGCCAGCAGCCCGGGACATCCCTACGAGCAGTACTTC. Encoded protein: CASSPGHPYEQYF.

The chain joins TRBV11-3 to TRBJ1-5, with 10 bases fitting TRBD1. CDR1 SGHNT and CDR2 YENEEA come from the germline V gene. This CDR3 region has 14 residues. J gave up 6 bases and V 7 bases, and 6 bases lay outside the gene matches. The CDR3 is CASKRDRGFQPQHF. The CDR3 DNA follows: TGTGCCAGCAAACGGGACAGGGGATTTCAGCCCCAGCATTTT.

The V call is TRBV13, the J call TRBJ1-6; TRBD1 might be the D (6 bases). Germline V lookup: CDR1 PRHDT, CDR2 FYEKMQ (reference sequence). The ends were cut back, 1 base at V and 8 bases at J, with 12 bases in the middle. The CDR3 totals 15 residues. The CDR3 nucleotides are TGTGCCAGCAGCTTAGCGACAGAGGGGGATTCACCCCTCCACTTT. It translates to CASSLATEGDSPLHF.

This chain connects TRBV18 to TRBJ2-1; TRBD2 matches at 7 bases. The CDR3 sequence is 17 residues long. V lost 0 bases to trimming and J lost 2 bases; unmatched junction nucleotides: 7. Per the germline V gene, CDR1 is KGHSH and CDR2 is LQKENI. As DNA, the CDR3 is TGTGCCAGCTCACCACCGGCGGTAGGACTAGCCTACAATGAGCAGTTCTTC. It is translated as CASSPPAVGLAYNEQFF.

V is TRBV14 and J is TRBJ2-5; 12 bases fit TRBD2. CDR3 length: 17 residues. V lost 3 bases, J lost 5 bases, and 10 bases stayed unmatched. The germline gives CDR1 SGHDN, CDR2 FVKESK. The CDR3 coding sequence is TGTGCCAGCAGCCATAGACTAGCGGGAGTGAGCGAGGAGACCCAGTACTTC. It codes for CASSHRLAGVSEETQYF.

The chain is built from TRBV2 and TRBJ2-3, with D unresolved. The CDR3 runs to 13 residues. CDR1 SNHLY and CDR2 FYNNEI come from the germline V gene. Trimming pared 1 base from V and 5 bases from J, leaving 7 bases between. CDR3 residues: CASSEDPRDTQYF. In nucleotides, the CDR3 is TGTGCCAGCAGTGAAGACCCTAGAGATACGCAGTATTTT. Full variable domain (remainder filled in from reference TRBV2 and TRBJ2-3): EPEVTQTPSHQVTQMGQEVILRCVPISNHLYFYWYRQILGQKVEFLVSFYNNEISEKSEIFDDQFSVERPDGSNFTLKIRSTKLEDSAMYFCASSEDPRDTQYFGPGTRLTVL.

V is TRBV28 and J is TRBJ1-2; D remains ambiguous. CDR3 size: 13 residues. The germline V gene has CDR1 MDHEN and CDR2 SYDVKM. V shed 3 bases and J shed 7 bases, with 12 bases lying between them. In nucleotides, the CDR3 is TGTGCCAGCAGTTTGAGTTCTCGTGCTGGCTACACCTTC. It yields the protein CASSLSSRAGYTF.

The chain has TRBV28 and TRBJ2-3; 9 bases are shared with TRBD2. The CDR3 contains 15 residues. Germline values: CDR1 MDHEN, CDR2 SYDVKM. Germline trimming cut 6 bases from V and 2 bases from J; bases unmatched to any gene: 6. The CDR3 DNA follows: TGTGCCAGCAGAGTCGGGACTAGCTCCACAGATACGCAGTATTTT. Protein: CASRVGTSSTDTQYF.

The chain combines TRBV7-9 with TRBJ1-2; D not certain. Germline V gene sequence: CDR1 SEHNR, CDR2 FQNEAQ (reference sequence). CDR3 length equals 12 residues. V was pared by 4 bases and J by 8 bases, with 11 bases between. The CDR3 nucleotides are TGTGCCAGCAGCTCCCAGGTTAGAGGCTACACCTTC. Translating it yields CASSSQVRGYTF.

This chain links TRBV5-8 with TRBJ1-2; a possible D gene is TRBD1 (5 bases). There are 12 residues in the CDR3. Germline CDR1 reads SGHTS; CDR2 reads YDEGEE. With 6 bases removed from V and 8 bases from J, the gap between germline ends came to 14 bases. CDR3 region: CASTLVRGGYTF. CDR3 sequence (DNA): TGTGCCAGCACCCTTGTTAGGGGAGGCTACACCTTC.

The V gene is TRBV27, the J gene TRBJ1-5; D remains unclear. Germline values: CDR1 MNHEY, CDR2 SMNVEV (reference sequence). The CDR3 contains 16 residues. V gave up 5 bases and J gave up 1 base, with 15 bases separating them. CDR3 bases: TGTGCCAGCAGTCCCTTGCCTGCGGGCAGCAATCAGCCCCAGCATTTT. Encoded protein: CASSPLPAGSNQPQHF.

As DNA, the CDR3 is TGTGCCAGCAGACCCCCGGGGGGGATGAGCGGGAACTACGAGCAGTACTTC. It specifies CASRPPGGMSGNYEQYF. The chain couples TRBV11-2 to TRBJ2-7; 8 bases match TRBD2. Trimming removed 6 bases from V and 3 bases from J; junction bases left unmatched: 16. Germline values: CDR1 SGHAT, CDR2 FQNNGV. This CDR3 is built from 17 residues.

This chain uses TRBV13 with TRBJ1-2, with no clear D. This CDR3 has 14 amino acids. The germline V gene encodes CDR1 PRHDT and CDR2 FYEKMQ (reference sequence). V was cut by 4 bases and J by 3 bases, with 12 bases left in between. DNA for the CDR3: TGTGCCAGCAGCTCGTACACAGATGACTATGGCTACACCTTC. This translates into CASSSYTDDYGYTF.

The CDR3 nucleotides read TGCGCCAGCAGGCTAGCGGGAGAAGACGAGCAGTACTTC. This codes for CASRLAGEDEQYF. The genes are TRBV5-1 and TRBJ2-7; 10 bases line up with TRBD2. This CDR3 is built from 13 residues. V trimming: 5 bases; J trimming: 5 bases; junction bases outside the gene matches: 4. Germline-derived CDR1 and CDR2 are SGHRS and YFSETQ. The entire variable domain, with the rest obtained from reference TRBV5-1 and TRBJ2-7, is as follows: KAGVTQTPRYLIKTRGQQVTLSCSPISGHRSVSWYQQTPGQGLQFLFEYFSETQRNKGNFPGRFSGRQFSNSRSEMNVSTLELGDSALYLCASRLAGEDEQYFGPGTRLTVT.

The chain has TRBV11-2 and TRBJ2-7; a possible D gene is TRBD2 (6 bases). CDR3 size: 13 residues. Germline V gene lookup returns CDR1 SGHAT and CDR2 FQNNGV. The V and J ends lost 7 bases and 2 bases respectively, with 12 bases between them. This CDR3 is CASTISGPYEQYF. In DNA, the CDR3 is TGTGCCAGCACCATAAGCGGGCCCTACGAGCAGTACTTC.

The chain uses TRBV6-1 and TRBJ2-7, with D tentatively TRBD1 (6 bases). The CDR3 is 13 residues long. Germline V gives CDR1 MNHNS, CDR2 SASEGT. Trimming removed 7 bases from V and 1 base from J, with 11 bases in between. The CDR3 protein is CASKDRRSYEQYF. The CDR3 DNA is TGTGCCAGCAAAGACAGGAGGTCCTACGAGCAGTACTTC.